This T cell receptor (beta chain) is drawn from a study of neoadjuvant anti-PD-1 for oral cavity cancer. Profiling relied on immunoSEQ multiplex PCR, and the TCRdb table lists in-frame clones only, not all of them. The table shows approximately 16,000 clones, with under 40% occurring only once. V was pared by 8 bases and J by 4 bases, with 10 bases of the junction left unmatched. The CDR3 is made up of 15 amino acids. The V gene's germline CDR1 is WSHSY and CDR2 SAAADI. Time point described: after neoadjuvant nivolumab, at surgical resection. The clonotype was recovered from a person between 40 and 79 years old with oral cavity squamous cell carcinoma. The specimen was tumor tissue, collected after nivolumab (anti-PD-1) treatment. This chain joins TRBV10-2 and TRBJ2-7; 11 nucleotides match TRBD1. CDR3 DNA sequence: TGCGCCAGCGCCTCCGGACAGGGGGCGATTTACGAGCAGTACTTC. Its protein is CASASGQGAIYEQYF.